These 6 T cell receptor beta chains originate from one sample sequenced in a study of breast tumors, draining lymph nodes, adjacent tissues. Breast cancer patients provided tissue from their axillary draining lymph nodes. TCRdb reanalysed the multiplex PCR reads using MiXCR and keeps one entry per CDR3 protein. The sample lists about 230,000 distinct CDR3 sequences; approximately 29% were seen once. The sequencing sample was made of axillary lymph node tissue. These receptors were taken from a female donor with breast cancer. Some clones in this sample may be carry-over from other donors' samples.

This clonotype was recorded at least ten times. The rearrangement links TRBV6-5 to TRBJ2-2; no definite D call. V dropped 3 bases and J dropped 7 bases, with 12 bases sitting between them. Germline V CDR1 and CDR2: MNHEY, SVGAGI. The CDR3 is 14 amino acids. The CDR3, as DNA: TGTGCCAGCAGTTATGTGGGATCTATCGGGGAGCTGTTTTTT. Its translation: CASSYVGSIGELFF.

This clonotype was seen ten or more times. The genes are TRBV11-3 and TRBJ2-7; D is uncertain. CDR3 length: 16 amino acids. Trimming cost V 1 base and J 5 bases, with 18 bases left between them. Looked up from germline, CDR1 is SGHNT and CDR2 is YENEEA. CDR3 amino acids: CASSLGMTGFDHEQYF. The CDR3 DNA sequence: TGTGCCAGCAGCTTAGGGATGACTGGGTTTGATCACGAGCAGTACTTC.

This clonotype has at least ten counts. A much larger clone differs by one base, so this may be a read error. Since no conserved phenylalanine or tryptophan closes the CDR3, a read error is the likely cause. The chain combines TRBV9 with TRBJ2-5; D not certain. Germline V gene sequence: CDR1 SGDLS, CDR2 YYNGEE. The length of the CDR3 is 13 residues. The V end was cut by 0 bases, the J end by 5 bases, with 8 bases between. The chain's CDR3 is CASSVEGFETQYS. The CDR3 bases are TGTGCCAGCAGCGTAGAAGGGTTCGAGACCCAGTACTCC.

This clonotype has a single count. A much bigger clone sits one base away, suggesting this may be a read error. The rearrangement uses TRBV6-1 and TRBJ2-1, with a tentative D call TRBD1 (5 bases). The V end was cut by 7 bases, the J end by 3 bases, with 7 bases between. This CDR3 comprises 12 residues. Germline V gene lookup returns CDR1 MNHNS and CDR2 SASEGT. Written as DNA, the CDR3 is TGTGCCAGCACTAGGGGCTACAATGAGCAGTTCTTC. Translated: CASTRGYNEQFF.

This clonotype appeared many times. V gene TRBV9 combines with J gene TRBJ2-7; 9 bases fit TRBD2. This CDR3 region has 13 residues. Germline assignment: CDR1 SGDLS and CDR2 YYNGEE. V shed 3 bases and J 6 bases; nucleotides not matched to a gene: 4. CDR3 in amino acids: CASSDLTSGEQYF. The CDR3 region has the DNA TGTGCCAGCAGCGACCTGACTAGCGGCGAGCAGTACTTC.

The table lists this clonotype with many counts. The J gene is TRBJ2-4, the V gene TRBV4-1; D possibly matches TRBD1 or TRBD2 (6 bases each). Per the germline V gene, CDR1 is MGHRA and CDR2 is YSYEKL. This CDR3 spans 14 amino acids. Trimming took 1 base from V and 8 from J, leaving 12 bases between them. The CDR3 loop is CASSQGLRGDIQYF. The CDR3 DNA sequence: TGCGCCAGCAGCCAAGGCCTAAGGGGGGACATTCAGTACTTC.